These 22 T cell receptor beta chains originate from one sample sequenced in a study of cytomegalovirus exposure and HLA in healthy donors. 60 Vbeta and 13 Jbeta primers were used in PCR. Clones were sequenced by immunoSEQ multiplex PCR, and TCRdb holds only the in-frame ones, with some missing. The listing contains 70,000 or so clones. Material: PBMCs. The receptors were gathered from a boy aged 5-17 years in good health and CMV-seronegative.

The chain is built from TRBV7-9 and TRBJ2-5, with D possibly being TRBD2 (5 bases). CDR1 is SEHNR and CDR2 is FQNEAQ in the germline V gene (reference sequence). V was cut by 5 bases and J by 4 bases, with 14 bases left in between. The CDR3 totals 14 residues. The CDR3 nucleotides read TGTGCCAGCAGCACTAGGTTGGGGTTAGAGACCCAGTACTTC. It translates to CASSTRLGLETQYF.

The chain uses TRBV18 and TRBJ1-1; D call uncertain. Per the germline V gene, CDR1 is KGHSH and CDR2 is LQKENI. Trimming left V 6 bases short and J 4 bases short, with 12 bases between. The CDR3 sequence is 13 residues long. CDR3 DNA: TGTGCCAGCTCCCTTGGGCCGACCACTGAAGCTTTCTTT. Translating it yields CASSLGPTTEAFF. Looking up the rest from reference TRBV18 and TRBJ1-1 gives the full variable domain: NAGVMQNPRHLVRRRGQEARLRCSPMKGHSHVYWYRQLPEEGLKFMVYLQKENIIDESGMPKERFSAEFPKEGPSILRIQQVVRGDSAAYFCASSLGPTTEAFFGQGTRLTVV.

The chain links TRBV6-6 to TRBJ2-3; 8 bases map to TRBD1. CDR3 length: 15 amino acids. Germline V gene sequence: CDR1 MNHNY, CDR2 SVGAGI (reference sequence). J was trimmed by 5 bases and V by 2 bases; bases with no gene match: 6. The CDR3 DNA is TGTGCCAGCAGTTACGGACAGGGACTGGGAGATACGCAGTATTTT. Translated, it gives CASSYGQGLGDTQYF.

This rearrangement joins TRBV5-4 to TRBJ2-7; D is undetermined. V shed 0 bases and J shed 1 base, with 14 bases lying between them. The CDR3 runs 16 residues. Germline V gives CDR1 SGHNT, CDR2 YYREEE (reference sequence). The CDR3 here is CASSLGEGRHSYEQYF. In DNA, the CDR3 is TGTGCCAGCAGCTTGGGTGAAGGCCGACATTCCTACGAGCAGTACTTC.

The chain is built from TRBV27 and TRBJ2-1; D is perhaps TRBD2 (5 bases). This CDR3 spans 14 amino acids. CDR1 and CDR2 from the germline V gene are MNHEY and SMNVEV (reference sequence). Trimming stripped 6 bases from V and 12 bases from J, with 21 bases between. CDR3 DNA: TGTGCCAGCAGGGACTCCTCGACGCGAACTGGGCAGTTCTTC. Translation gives CASRDSSTRTGQFF.

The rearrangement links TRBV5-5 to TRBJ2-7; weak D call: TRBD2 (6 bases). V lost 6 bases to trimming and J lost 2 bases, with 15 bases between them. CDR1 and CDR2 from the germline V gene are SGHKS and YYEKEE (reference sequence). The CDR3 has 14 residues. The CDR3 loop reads CASTYNPGAYEQYF. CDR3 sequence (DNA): TGTGCCAGCACCTACAACCCGGGGGCCTACGAGCAGTACTTC.

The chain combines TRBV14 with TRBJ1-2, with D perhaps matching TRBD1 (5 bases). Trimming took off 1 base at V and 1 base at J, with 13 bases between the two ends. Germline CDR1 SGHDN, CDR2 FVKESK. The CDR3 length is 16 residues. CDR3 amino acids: CASSQGLGASNYGYTF. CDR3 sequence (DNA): TGTGCCAGCAGCCAAGGCTTAGGGGCGAGTAACTATGGCTACACCTTC.

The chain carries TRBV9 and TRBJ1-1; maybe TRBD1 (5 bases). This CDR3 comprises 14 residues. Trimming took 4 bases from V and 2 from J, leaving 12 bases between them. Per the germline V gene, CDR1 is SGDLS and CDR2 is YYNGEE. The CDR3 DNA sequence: TGTGCCAGCAGCACGCGACAGACCAACACTGAAGCTTTCTTT. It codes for CASSTRQTNTEAFF.

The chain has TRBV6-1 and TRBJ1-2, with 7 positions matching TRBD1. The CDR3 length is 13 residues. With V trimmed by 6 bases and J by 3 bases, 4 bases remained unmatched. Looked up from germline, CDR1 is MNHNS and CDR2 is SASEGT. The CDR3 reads CASRLTGDYGYTF. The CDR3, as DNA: TGTGCCAGCAGGCTCACAGGGGACTATGGCTACACCTTC.

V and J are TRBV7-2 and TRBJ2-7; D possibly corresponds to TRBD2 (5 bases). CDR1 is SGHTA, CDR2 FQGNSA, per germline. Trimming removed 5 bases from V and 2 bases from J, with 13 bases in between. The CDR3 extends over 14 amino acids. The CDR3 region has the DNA TGTGCCAGCAGCCCGCCGGGAAGCGCCTACGAGCAGTACTTC. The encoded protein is CASSPPGSAYEQYF.

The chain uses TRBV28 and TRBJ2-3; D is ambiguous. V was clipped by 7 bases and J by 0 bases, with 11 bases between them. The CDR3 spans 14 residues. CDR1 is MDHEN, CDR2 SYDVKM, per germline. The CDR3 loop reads CASNLRVSTDTQYF. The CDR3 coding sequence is TGTGCCAGCAACCTTCGGGTTAGCACAGATACGCAGTATTTT.

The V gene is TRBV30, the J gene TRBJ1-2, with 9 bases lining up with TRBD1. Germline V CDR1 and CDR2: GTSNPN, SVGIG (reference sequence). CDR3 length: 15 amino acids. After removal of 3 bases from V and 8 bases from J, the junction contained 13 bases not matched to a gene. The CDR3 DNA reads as TGTGCCTGGAGAGATTGGGACAGGGAACGACGAGGCTACACCTTC. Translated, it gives CAWRDWDRERRGYTF.

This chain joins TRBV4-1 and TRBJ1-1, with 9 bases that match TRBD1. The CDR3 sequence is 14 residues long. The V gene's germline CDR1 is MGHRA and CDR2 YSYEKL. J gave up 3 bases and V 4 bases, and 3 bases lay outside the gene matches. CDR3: CASSPRTGDTEAFF. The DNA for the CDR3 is TGCGCCAGCAGCCCCCGGACAGGGGACACTGAAGCTTTCTTT.

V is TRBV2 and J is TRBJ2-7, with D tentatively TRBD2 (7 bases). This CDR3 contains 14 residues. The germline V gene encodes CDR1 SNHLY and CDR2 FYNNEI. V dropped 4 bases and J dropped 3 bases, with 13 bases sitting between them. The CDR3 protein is CASSGQGRVYEQYF. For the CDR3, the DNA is TGTGCCAGCAGTGGGCAGGGGAGGGTCTACGAGCAGTACTTC.

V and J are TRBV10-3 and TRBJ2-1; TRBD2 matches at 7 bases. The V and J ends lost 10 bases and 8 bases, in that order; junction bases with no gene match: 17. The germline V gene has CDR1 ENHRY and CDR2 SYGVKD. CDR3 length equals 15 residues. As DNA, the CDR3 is TGTGCCACCGGAATGGGCGGGAGCTTAACGGATGAGCAGTTCTTC. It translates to CATGMGGSLTDEQFF.

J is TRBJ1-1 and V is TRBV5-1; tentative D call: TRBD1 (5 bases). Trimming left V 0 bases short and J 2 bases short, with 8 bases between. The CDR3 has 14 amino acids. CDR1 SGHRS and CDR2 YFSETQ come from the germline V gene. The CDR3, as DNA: TGCGCCAGCAGCTTGGAGGGACTCAACACTGAAGCTTTCTTT. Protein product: CASSLEGLNTEAFF. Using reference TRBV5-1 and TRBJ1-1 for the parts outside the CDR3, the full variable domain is KAGVTQTPRYLIKTRGQQVTLSCSPISGHRSVSWYQQTPGQGLQFLFEYFSETQRNKGNFPGRFSGRQFSNSRSEMNVSTLELGDSALYLCASSLEGLNTEAFFGQGTRLTVV.

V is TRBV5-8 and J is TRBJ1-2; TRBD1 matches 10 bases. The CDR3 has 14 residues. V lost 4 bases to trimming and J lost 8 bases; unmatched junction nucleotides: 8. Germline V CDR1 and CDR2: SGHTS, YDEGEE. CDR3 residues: CASSHRTGGEGYTF. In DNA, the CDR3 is TGTGCCAGCAGCCATAGGACAGGGGGAGAGGGCTACACCTTC.

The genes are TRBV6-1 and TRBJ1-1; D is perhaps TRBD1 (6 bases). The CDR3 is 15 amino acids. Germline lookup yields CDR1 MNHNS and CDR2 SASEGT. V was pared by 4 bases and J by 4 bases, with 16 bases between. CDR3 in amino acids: CASSGGTSLITEAFF. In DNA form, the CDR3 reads TGTGCCAGCAGTGGGGGGACATCGTTGATCACTGAAGCTTTCTTT.

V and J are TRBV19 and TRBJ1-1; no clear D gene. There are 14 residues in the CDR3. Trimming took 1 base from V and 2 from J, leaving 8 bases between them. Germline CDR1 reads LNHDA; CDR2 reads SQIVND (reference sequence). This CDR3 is CASSIGTRNTEAFF. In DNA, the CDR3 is TGTGCCAGTAGTATAGGTACACGAAACACTGAAGCTTTCTTT.

The CDR3 nucleotides read TGTGCCAGCAGCTTGGCCTACCAGACAGAGCAGTTCTTC. Protein sequence: CASSLAYQTEQFF. The V call is TRBV5-4, the J call TRBJ2-1; D remains unclear. The CDR3 totals 13 residues. V was trimmed by 0 bases and J by 10 bases, leaving 11 bases between them. Germline CDR1 and CDR2: SGHNT and YYREEE (reference sequence).

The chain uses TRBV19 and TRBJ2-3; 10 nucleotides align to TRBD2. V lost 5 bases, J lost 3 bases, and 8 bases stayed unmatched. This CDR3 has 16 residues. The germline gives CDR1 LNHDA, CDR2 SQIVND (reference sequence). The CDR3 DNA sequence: TGTGCCAGTAGTCCATCAAGCGGGAGGGGTACAGATACGCAGTATTTT. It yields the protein CASSPSSGRGTDTQYF.

The CDR3 reads CASSQGAGGPLSTDTQYF. In DNA form, the CDR3 reads TGCGCCAGCAGCCAAGGAGCGGGGGGGCCTCTCAGCACAGATACGCAGTATTTT. The chain is built from TRBV4-1 and TRBJ2-3; 10 bases match TRBD2. The germline gives CDR1 MGHRA, CDR2 YSYEKL. The CDR3 spans 18 residues. V lost 1 base to trimming and J lost 0 bases; unmatched junction nucleotides: 7.